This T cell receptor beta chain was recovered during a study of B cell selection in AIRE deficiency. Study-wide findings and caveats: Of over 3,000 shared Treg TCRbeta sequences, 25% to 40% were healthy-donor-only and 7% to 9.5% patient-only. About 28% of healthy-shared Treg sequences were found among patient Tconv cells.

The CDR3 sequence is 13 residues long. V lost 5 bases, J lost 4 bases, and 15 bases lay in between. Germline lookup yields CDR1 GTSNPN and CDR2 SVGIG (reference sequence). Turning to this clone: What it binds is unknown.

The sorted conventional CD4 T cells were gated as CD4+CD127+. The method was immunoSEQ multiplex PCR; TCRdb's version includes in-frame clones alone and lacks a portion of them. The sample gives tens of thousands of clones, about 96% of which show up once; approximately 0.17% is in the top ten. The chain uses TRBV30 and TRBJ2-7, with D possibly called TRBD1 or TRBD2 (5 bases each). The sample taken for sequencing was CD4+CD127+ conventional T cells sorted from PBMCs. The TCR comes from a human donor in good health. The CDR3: CAWDRGESYEQYF. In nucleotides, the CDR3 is TGTGCCTGGGACCGGGGCGAGTCTTACGAGCAGTACTTC.